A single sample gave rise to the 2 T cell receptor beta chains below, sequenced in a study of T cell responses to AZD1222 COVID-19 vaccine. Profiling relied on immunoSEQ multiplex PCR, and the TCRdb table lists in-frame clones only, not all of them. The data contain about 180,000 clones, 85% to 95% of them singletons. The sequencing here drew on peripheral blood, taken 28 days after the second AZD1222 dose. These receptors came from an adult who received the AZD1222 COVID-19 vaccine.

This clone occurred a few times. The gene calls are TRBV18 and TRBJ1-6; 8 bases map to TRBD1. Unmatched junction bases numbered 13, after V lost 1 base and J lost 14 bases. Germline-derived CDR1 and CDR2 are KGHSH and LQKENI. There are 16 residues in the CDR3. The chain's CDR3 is CASSPRPPTGEGTLHF. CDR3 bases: TGTGCCAGCTCACCACGCCCCCCGACAGGGGAAGGGACCCTCCACTTT. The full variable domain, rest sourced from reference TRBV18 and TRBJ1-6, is NAGVMQNPRHLVRRRGQEARLRCSPMKGHSHVYWYRQLPEEGLKFMVYLQKENIIDESGMPKERFSAEFPKEGPSILRIQQVVRGDSAAYFCASSPRPPTGEGTLHFGNGTRLTVT.

CDR3 DNA: TGTGCCAGCAGCAGAGGGACAGGGGTTGGCTACACCTTC. Translating it yields CASSRGTGVGYTF. The genes are TRBV11-3 and TRBJ1-2, with TRBD1 matching 10 bases. The CDR3 length is 13 residues. CDR1 and CDR2 (germline): SGHNT, YENEEA. V trimming: 5 bases; J trimming: 7 bases; junction bases outside the gene matches: 4.